The 31 T cell receptor beta chains in this list originate from one sample, sequenced in a study of T cells in Graves' hyperthyroidism and ophthalmopathy. RNA transcripts were the template for amplifying TCR beta CDR3 regions. A set of HTBI primers served as the primers for a first-round RT-PCR of the TCR CDR3. TCRdb called the multiplex PCR reads again in MiXCR, with one record for every CDR3 protein. The sample lists around 520,000 distinct CDR3 sequences; about an eighth were seen once. Sequenced sample: blood. These receptor sequences come from a woman between 18 and 29 years old with Graves' hyperthyroidism.

The chain uses TRBV5-4 and TRBJ2-1; 8 bases agree with TRBD2. The CDR3 is 13 amino acids. Trimming cost V 2 bases and J 11 bases; bases outside gene matches: 6. Germline V lookup: CDR1 SGHNT, CDR2 YYREEE (reference sequence). The CDR3 region is CASSLNIAGKQFF. The CDR3 DNA follows: TGTGCCAGCAGCTTAAATATAGCGGGAAAGCAGTTCTTC.

This clonotype was seen a few times. A clone one base away is much larger, so this may be a read error. The chain joins TRBV2 to TRBJ2-1; D not certain. Germline loops: CDR1 SNHLY, CDR2 FYNNEI. This CDR3 region has 12 residues. Trimming shortened V by 4 bases and J by 8 bases, and 9 bases separated the two germline ends. CDR3 sequence (DNA): TGTGCCAGCAGTGTTGGGAAAGATGAGCAGTTCTTC. This gives the protein CASSVGKDEQFF. The full variable domain, with the rest looked up from reference TRBV2 and TRBJ2-1, is EPEVTQTPSHQVTQMGQEVILRCVPISNHLYFYWYRQILGQKVEFLVSFYNNEISEKSEIFDDQFSVERPDGSNFTLKIRSTKLEDSAMYFCASSVGKDEQFFGPGTRLTVL.

This clonotype was seen only a few times. This sequence joins TRBV9 and TRBJ2-1; 10 nucleotides match TRBD2. The CDR3 is 15 residues long. Trimming took 0 bases from V and 8 from J; bases not matched to a gene: 5. CDR1 is SGDLS and CDR2 is YYNGEE in the germline V gene. CDR3 in DNA: TGTGCCAGCAGCGTAGGGGTAGCGGGAGGTTATGAGCAGTTCTTC. It encodes CASSVGVAGGYEQFF.

A remark on this clonotype: A much larger clone sits a single nucleotide away, making a read error possible. The V call is TRBV6-1, the J call TRBJ2-6; TRBD2 might be the D (5 bases). Germline assignment: CDR1 MNHNS and CDR2 SASEGT. The CDR3 has 16 amino acids. V dropped 0 bases and J dropped 1 base, with 7 bases sitting between them. CDR3 sequence reads: CASSEATGSGANVLTF. CDR3 coding DNA: TGTGCCAGCAGTGAAGCTACGGGGTCTGGGGCCAACGTCCTGACTTTC.

This clonotype was counted ten times or more. The chain recombines TRBV20-1 with TRBJ2-5; unclear D gene. CDR1 is DFQATT, CDR2 SNEGSKA, per germline (reference sequence). CDR3 length equals 16 residues. Trimming cost V 1 base and J 7 bases, with 22 bases left between them. CDR3 loop: CSARVMAAGGGSTQYF. CDR3 DNA: TGCAGTGCTAGAGTGATGGCTGCCGGCGGTGGGTCGACCCAGTACTTC.

This clonotype came up a few times. The V and J genes are TRBV7-2 and TRBJ1-3; D gene ambiguous. CDR1 is SGHTA, CDR2 FQGNSA, per germline. This CDR3 is built from 14 residues. Trimming took 3 bases from V and 4 from J, leaving 10 bases between them. CDR3 region: CASSFKIGGNTIYF. In DNA, the CDR3 is TGTGCCAGCAGCTTTAAAATAGGGGGAAACACCATATATTTT.

The chain employs TRBV3-1 and TRBJ2-3, with 9 bases fitting TRBD2. The CDR3 has 18 residues. Germline V gives CDR1 LGHDT, CDR2 YNNKEL (reference sequence). V lost 3 bases and J lost 0; bases outside the gene matches: 10. CDR3 DNA sequence: TGTGCCAGCAGCCAGGATAGTAGCGGGAGAGCTAGCACAGATACGCAGTATTTT. Protein: CASSQDSSGRASTDTQYF.

The rearrangement links TRBV12-3 or TRBV12-4 to TRBJ1-5; D possibly corresponds to TRBD1 (6 bases). There are 15 residues in the CDR3. Trimming pared 6 bases from V and 2 bases from J, leaving 14 bases between. CDR3 protein: CASRGGTDGNQPQHF. DNA for the CDR3: TGTGCCAGCAGAGGGGGAACAGACGGCAATCAGCCCCAGCATTTT.

This clonotype was counted a few times. The chain carries TRBV9 and TRBJ1-2; the match to TRBD1 covers 7 bases. The CDR3 spans 14 residues. Germline CDR1 is SGDLS and CDR2 is YYNGEE. The V segment lost 3 bases and the J segment 8 bases; nucleotides outside the gene matches: 10. Here the CDR3 DNA reads TGTGCCAGCAGCGCCTTAGGGACAGTAGAAGGCTACACCTTC. Translated: CASSALGTVEGYTF.

V is TRBV19 and J is TRBJ1-5, with D unclear. This CDR3 is built from 14 residues. Trimming pared 2 bases from V and 5 bases from J, leaving 10 bases between. Germline V gives CDR1 LNHDA, CDR2 SQIVND (reference sequence). This CDR3 is CASSIWGWDQPQHF. The CDR3 DNA sequence: TGTGCCAGTAGTATATGGGGTTGGGATCAGCCCCAGCATTTT. Full variable domain (outside the CDR3, taken from reference TRBV19 and TRBJ1-5): DGGITQSPKYLFRKEGQNVTLSCEQNLNHDAMYWYRQDPGQGLRLIYYSQIVNDFQKGDIAEGYSVSREKKESFPLTVTSAQKNPTAFYLCASSIWGWDQPQHFGDGTRLSIL.

This clonotype occurred once. The CDR3 DNA is TGTGCCAGCAGCTTACCCAAAGGGGGCGCTGGGGCCAACGTCCTGACTTTC. Its translation is CASSLPKGGAGANVLTF. The chain is built from TRBV7-8 and TRBJ2-6; TRBD1 agrees at 7 bases. After removal of 2 bases from V and 2 bases from J, the junction contained 6 bases not matched to a gene. The germline gives CDR1 SGHVS, CDR2 FQNEAQ. The CDR3 covers 17 residues.

This clonotype has at least ten counts. The chain carries TRBV2 and TRBJ2-7; D gene ambiguous. Germline V gene data show CDR1 as SNHLY and CDR2 as FYNNEI. Trimming stripped 6 bases from V and 0 bases from J, with 6 bases between. CDR3 length: 12 residues. The CDR3 is CASRTNSYEQYV. The CDR3 DNA follows: TGTGCCAGCAGGACAAACTCCTACGAGCAGTACGTC.

This clonotype was counted many times. This chain links TRBV20-1 with TRBJ1-4; D remains unclear. Germline loops: CDR1 DFQATT, CDR2 SNEGSKA (reference sequence). The CDR3 covers 14 residues. V was clipped by 5 bases and J by 8 bases, with 18 bases between them. The DNA for the CDR3 is TGCAGTGCTTCAGGAGTAGGGTCGGGGGAAAAACTGTTTTTT. Protein product: CSASGVGSGEKLFF.

This clonotype occurred a few times. The V call is TRBV4-1, the J call TRBJ1-5; D perhaps matches TRBD1 (5 bases). This CDR3 comprises 16 residues. Germline values: CDR1 MGHRA, CDR2 YSYEKL. The ends were cut back, 1 base at V and 4 bases at J, with 14 bases in the middle. CDR3 in DNA: TGCGCCAGCAGCCAAGGGGGGGGAGAGGGAAATCAGCCCCAGCATTTT. Amino acid sequence: CASSQGGGEGNQPQHF.

This clonotype occurred many times. The V gene is TRBV27, the J gene TRBJ2-3, with a weak D call TRBD2 (6 bases). This CDR3 has 16 amino acids. The germline CDR1 and CDR2 sequences are MNHEY and SMNVEV (reference sequence). Trimming left V 5 bases short and J 6 bases short, with 21 bases between. This CDR3 reads CASSPLGTSRLDTQYF. DNA of the CDR3: TGTGCCAGCAGTCCTCTTGGGACTTCCCGTCTGGATACGCAGTATTTT.

About this clonotype: It may be a read error: a sequence one base away is much more abundant. The V gene is TRBV24-1, the J gene TRBJ2-3, with D tentatively TRBD1 (5 bases). The CDR3 sequence is 15 residues long. Germline CDR1 and CDR2: KGHDR and SFDVKD. CDR3 amino acids: CATSDYDLHTGTQYF. DNA of the CDR3: TGTGCCACCAGTGACTATGACCTCCACACAGGTACGCAGTATTTT.

This sequence joins TRBV9 and TRBJ1-2, with D possibly TRBD1 on 5 matching bases. This CDR3 is 14 amino acids long. Per germline, CDR1 SGDLS and CDR2 YYNGEE. The V and J ends lost 3 bases and 3 bases respectively, with 12 bases between them. CDR3 sequence: CASSGGQVDYGYTF. The CDR3 DNA follows: TGTGCCAGCAGCGGGGGCCAAGTGGACTATGGCTACACCTTC.

Note on this clonotype: This sequence may be a read error, since a much larger clone differs from it by one base. The rearrangement links TRBV6-1 to TRBJ2-7; 7 bases fit TRBD2. CDR3 length: 15 residues. The junction had 7 bases not matched to a gene; V was cut back by 5 bases and J by 0 bases. CDR1 is MNHNS, CDR2 SASEGT, per germline. The CDR3 DNA reads as TGTGCCAGCAGTATCTCTGGCGGGAGCTCCTACGAGCAGTACGTC. Translated: CASSISGGSSYEQYV.

This clonotype was recorded many times. The chain uses TRBV19 and TRBJ2-1; possible D gene TRBD2, 7 bases. This CDR3 comprises 15 residues. V was shortened by 5 bases and J by 1 base, with 12 bases between the two germline ends. Germline-derived CDR1 and CDR2 are LNHDA and SQIVND (reference sequence). In nucleotides, the CDR3 is TGTGCCAGTAGTGTAGGGGGAGGGTCCTACAATGAGCAGTTCTTC. Amino acids: CASSVGGGSYNEQFF.

Many counts were recorded for this clonotype. The chain employs TRBV9 and TRBJ1-2; no reliable D call. The germline V gene encodes CDR1 SGDLS and CDR2 YYNGEE. V was clipped by 0 bases and J by 8 bases, with 8 bases between them. The CDR3 length is 12 residues. CDR3: CASSVEFGGYTF. In nucleotides, the CDR3 is TGTGCCAGCAGCGTAGAGTTTGGCGGCTACACCTTC. The complete variable domain, with remaining parts taken from reference TRBV9 and TRBJ1-2, reads DSGVTQTPKHLITATGQRVTLRCSPRSGDLSVYWYQQSLDQGLQFLIQYYNGEERAKGNILERFSAQQFPDLHSELNLSSLELGDSALYFCASSVEFGGYTFGSGTRLTVV.

This clonotype has more than one count but fewer than ten. The chain links TRBV6-1 to TRBJ2-6; D is perhaps TRBD1 (5 bases). CDR3 length: 16 amino acids. V shed 6 bases and J shed 3 bases, with 15 bases lying between them. In germline, CDR1 is MNHNS, CDR2 SASEGT. CDR3 DNA: TGTGCCAGCAGAGAAAAGGGGTTTGGTGGGGCCAACGTCCTGACTTTC. As protein: CASREKGFGGANVLTF.

The chain combines TRBV6-1 with TRBJ2-1; 10 nucleotides agree with TRBD1. CDR1 and CDR2 from the germline V gene are MNHNS and SASEGT. CDR3 size: 14 residues. The trim removed 11 bases at V and 6 bases at J, leaving 10 bases unmatched. The CDR3 coding sequence is TGTGCCTGCGTCGGGACAGGGGACCCCAATGAGCAGTTCTTC. Protein sequence: CACVGTGDPNEQFF.

This clonotype was seen many times. The chain recombines TRBV12-3 or TRBV12-4 with TRBJ2-2; a weak D match, TRBD2 (6 bases). Trimming left V 7 bases short and J 4 bases short, with 19 bases between. This CDR3 region has 16 residues. The CDR3 is CASTPTSSQTTGELFF. DNA for the CDR3: TGTGCCAGCACCCCTACTAGCTCCCAGACCACCGGGGAGCTGTTTTTT.

This clonotype was counted at least ten times. J is TRBJ2-7 and V is TRBV6-1; TRBD1 is a possible D gene (5 bases). The CDR3 covers 14 residues. Between the trimmed V and J ends, which lost 6 bases and 5 bases, there was a span of 17 bases. CDR1 MNHNS and CDR2 SASEGT come from the germline V gene. DNA for the CDR3: TGTGCCAGCAGGCCGGACATCGCATTGGACGAGCAGTACGTC. Protein sequence: CASRPDIALDEQYV.

This chain uses TRBV14 with TRBJ2-7; D is unresolved. Germline loops: CDR1 SGHDN, CDR2 FVKESK. The CDR3 is made up of 12 amino acids. Trimming stripped 6 bases from V and 7 bases from J, with 13 bases between. The CDR3 spells CASRLGPEEQYF. The CDR3 DNA follows: TGTGCCAGCAGACTTGGACCGGAGGAGCAGTACTTC.

Note on this clonotype: A much more abundant neighbour one base away suggests this may be a read error. The chain is built from TRBV20-1 and TRBJ2-7; no firm D call. CDR1 and CDR2 from the germline V gene are DFQATT and SNEGSKA (reference sequence). The CDR3 spans 12 residues. V gave up 6 bases and J gave up 3 bases, with 12 bases separating them. CDR3 region: CSASPSNYEQYV. CDR3 bases: TGCAGTGCGTCCCCGAGTAACTACGAGCAGTACGTC.

This clonotype has at least ten counts. The rearrangement joins TRBV12-3 or TRBV12-4 to TRBJ1-5; no clear D. This CDR3 contains 13 residues. V gave up 3 bases and J gave up 1 base, with 4 bases separating them. This CDR3 is CASSFRSNQPQHF. CDR3 nucleotide sequence: TGTGCCAGCAGTTTCCGAAGCAATCAGCCCCAGCATTTT.

This chain uses TRBV12-3 or TRBV12-4 with TRBJ1-1, with D possibly TRBD1 on 5 matching bases. CDR3 length: 11 amino acids. V lost 10 bases and J 8 bases, leaving 14 bases between the germline ends. The chain's CDR3 is CATSGGEEAFF. The CDR3 coding sequence is TGTGCCACCTCTGGGGGGGAAGAAGCTTTCTTT.

This clonotype was recorded at least ten times. CDR3: CASSIGDLAFDEQYF. The CDR3 DNA follows: TGTGCCAGTAGTATAGGGGACTTAGCTTTCGACGAGCAGTACTTC. The chain combines TRBV19 with TRBJ2-7, with D tentatively TRBD2 (6 bases). Trimming pared 1 base from V and 5 bases from J, leaving 15 bases between. Looked up from germline, CDR1 is LNHDA and CDR2 is SQIVND (reference sequence). The CDR3 loop spans 15 amino acids.

This clonotype occurred once. The gene calls are TRBV4-1 and TRBJ1-2; D perhaps matches TRBD1 (6 bases). V gave up 4 bases and J gave up 2 bases, with 17 bases separating them. The CDR3 contains 16 residues. The germline gives CDR1 MGHRA, CDR2 YSYEKL. CDR3 amino acids: CASSLPLGRGNYGYTF. The CDR3 bases are TGCGCCAGCAGCCTCCCCCTTGGAAGGGGGAACTATGGCTACACCTTC.

The chain is built from TRBV12-3 or TRBV12-4 and TRBJ1-1; D ambiguous. Trimming stripped 2 bases from V and 8 bases from J, with 12 bases between. The CDR3 covers 13 residues. The CDR3 loop reads CASSLYLAAEAFF. The DNA for the CDR3 is TGTGCCAGCAGTTTATACCTCGCCGCGGAAGCTTTCTTT.